This T cell receptor beta chain came from a study of T cell repertoires in cytomegalovirus infection. Turning to the study itself: CMV infection and matching HLA type were both indicated by public TCR beta signatures.

TCRdb reprocessed the reads via MiXCR and lists one record per CDR3 protein. The sample has approximately 990,000 distinct CDR3 sequences, around 29% seen once. On this clonotype: What it binds is unknown.

The ends were cut back, 11 bases at V and 4 bases at J, with 20 bases in the middle. This CDR3 spans 15 amino acids. CDR1 and CDR2 from the germline V gene are MNHEY and SMNVEV (reference sequence). Sequencing used cultured CD8+ T cells from PBMCs, obtained from culture after CMV antigen stimulation. The chain joins TRBV27 to TRBJ2-2; D gene unclear. The receptor's source is a human donor in good health (CMV status not recorded). Some clones in this sample may be carry-over from other donors' samples. CDR3 coding DNA: TGTGCCTCCCAGACCCGCGGACGCTTCACCGGGGAGCTGTTTTTT. Translating gives CASQTRGRFTGELFF.